This T cell receptor (beta chain) emerged from a study of cytomegalovirus exposure and HLA in healthy donors. The CDR3 has 15 residues. CDR1 is SGDLS and CDR2 is YYNGEE in the germline V gene. V lost 0 bases and J 0 bases, leaving 7 bases between the germline ends. It was with 60 Vbeta and 13 Jbeta primers that the PCR ran. TCRdb keeps only in-frame clones here, not all; method: immunoSEQ multiplex PCR. This table lists 70,000 or so clones. This TCR derives from a female donor in good health and CMV-seropositive. V usage is TRBV9 and J usage is TRBJ2-1; D is undetermined. Specimen: PBMCs. The CDR3, as DNA: TGTGCCAGCAGCGTAGCAGGATACTCCTACAATGAGCAGTTCTTC. Its protein product is CASSVAGYSYNEQFF.